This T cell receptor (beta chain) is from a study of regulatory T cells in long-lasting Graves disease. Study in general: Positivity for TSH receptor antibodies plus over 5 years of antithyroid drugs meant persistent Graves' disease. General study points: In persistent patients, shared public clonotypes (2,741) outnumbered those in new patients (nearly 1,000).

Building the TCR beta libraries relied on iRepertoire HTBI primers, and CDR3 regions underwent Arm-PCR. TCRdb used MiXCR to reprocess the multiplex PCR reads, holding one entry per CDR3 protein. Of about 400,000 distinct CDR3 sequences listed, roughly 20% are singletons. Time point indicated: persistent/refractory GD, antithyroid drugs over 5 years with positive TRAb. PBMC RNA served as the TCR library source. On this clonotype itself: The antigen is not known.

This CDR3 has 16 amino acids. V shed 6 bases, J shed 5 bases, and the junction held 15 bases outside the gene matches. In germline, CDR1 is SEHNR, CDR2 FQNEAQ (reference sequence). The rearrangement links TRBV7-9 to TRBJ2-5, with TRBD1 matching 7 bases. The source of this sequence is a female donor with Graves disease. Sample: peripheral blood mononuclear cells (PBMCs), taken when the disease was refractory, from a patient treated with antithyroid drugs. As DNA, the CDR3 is TGTGCCAGCAGTTTTAAGACAGGGCCTCGAGGTGAGACCCAGTACTTC. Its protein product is CASSFKTGPRGETQYF.